Presented here are 22 T cell receptor beta chains from one specimen sequenced in a study of cytomegalovirus exposure and HLA in healthy donors. PCR used 60 Vbeta primers and 13 Jbeta primers. Sequenced by immunoSEQ multiplex PCR; TCRdb stores in-frame clones only, minus some. The data show roughly 190,000 clones, approximately 83% seen once. Sequenced material: PBMCs. The receptors originated from a woman between 45 and 65 years old in good health and CMV-seropositive.

The V and J genes are TRBV21-1 and TRBJ2-4; the listed D gene, TRBD1, was not tested against the DNA. TRBV21-1 is a pseudogene locus. CDR3 length equals 16 residues. The CDR3 DNA sequence: TGTGCCAGCAGCAGCCGGACAGGAACCCTTAAAAACATTCAGTACTTC. This encodes CASSSRTGTLKNIQYF.

This clone was observed once. DNA of the CDR3: TGTGCCAGCAGTTACTCGAAATTCGGAGGTAATCAGCCCCAGCATTTT. It codes for CASSYSKFGGNQPQHF. This chain joins TRBV6-5 and TRBJ1-5; D is unclear. The V gene lost 0 bases and the J gene lost 4 bases, with 13 bases spanning the gap. CDR1 is MNHEY and CDR2 is SVGAGI in the germline V gene. This CDR3 comprises 16 residues.

The J gene is TRBJ2-1, the V gene TRBV11-2; 9 bases are shared with TRBD2. With V trimmed by 5 bases and J by 5 bases, 7 bases remained unmatched. This CDR3 spans 15 amino acids. Germline CDR1 and CDR2: SGHAT and FQNNGV. In DNA form, the CDR3 reads TGTGCCAGCAGCCCGCAGCGGGGGGTGAACAATGAGCAGTTCTTC. Its protein product is CASSPQRGVNNEQFF. Variable domain in full (rest from reference TRBV11-2 and TRBJ2-1): EAGVAQSPRYKIIEKRQSVAFWCNPISGHATLYWYQQILGQGPKLLIQFQNNGVVDDSQLPKDRFSAERLKGVDSTLKIQPAKLEDSAVYLCASSPQRGVNNEQFFGPGTRLTVL.

The chain is built from TRBV30 and TRBJ2-3; D is unclear. Between the trimmed V and J ends, which lost 5 bases and 0 bases, there was a span of 6 bases. From germline, CDR1 is GTSNPN and CDR2 SVGIG (reference sequence). This CDR3 comprises 12 residues. This CDR3 reads CAWGTSTDTQYF. The CDR3 nucleotides read TGTGCCTGGGGCACGAGCACAGATACGCAGTATTTT. Full variable domain (outside the CDR3, taken from reference TRBV30 and TRBJ2-3): SQTIHQWPATLVQPVGSPLSLECTVEGTSNPNLYWYRQAAGRGLQLLFYSVGIGQISSEVPQNLSASRPQDRQFILSSKKLLLSDSGFYLCAWGTSTDTQYFGPGTRLTVL.

This chain links TRBV7-8 with TRBJ1-2; D unresolved. The V gene's germline CDR1 is SGHVS and CDR2 FQNEAQ. Trimming removed 2 bases at V and 5 bases at J, with 9 bases between. This CDR3 is built from 13 residues. CDR3 sequence reads: CASSLTAAYGYTF. Written as DNA, the CDR3 is TGTGCCAGCAGCTTAACGGCGGCATATGGCTACACCTTC.

V and J are TRBV18 and TRBJ2-1; D is possibly TRBD1 (5 bases). CDR1 is KGHSH and CDR2 is LQKENI in the germline V gene. The CDR3 is made up of 13 amino acids. The germline V and J ends were trimmed by 5 bases and 6 bases, with 11 bases remaining between them. Here the CDR3 DNA reads TGTGCCAGCTCAACCCCAGGGTCCAATGAGCAGTTCTTC. Its protein is CASSTPGSNEQFF.

In the case of this clone: Other DNA sequences of this sample code for an identical CDR3. The V and J genes are TRBV5-1 and TRBJ1-4; a weak D match, TRBD1 (5 bases). Germline CDR1 and CDR2: SGHRS and YFSETQ. V lost 4 bases and J 8 bases, leaving 15 bases between the germline ends. CDR3 length: 14 amino acids. In DNA form, the CDR3 reads TGCGCCAGCAGCACCAGTTTCGACAGCGAAAAACTGTTTTTT. Its protein is CASSTSFDSEKLFF. The full variable domain, with the rest looked up from reference TRBV5-1 and TRBJ1-4, is KAGVTQTPRYLIKTRGQQVTLSCSPISGHRSVSWYQQTPGQGLQFLFEYFSETQRNKGNFPGRFSGRQFSNSRSEMNVSTLELGDSALYLCASSTSFDSEKLFFGSGTQLSVL.

This clone occurred a few times. The J gene is TRBJ2-5, the V gene TRBV10-3, with D unresolved. Trimming removed 8 bases at V and 5 bases at J, with 9 bases between. The germline gives CDR1 ENHRY, CDR2 SYGVKD. This CDR3 contains 11 residues. CDR3: CAIGAMETQYF. CDR3 coding DNA: TGTGCCATCGGAGCGATGGAGACCCAGTACTTC.

The chain recombines TRBV5-6 with TRBJ1-6; 8 bases match TRBD1. CDR1 and CDR2 (germline): SGHDT, YYEEEE. The CDR3 consists of 16 residues. The ends lost 7 bases at V and 5 bases at J; junction bases unmatched: 11. The CDR3 DNA sequence: TGTGCCAGCTCCCAGGGGGCAGTCTTCCATAATTCACCCCTCCACTTT. As protein: CASSQGAVFHNSPLHF.

A few counts support this clone. The chain employs TRBV2 and TRBJ1-3; D gene uncertain. The germline CDR1 and CDR2 sequences are SNHLY and FYNNEI. Trimming removed 4 bases from V and 4 bases from J, with 11 bases in between. The CDR3 is 14 amino acids. The CDR3 loop reads CASSGAVEGNTIYF. The CDR3 DNA sequence: TGTGCCAGCAGTGGGGCAGTAGAAGGAAACACCATATATTTT. Drawing the rest from reference TRBV2 and TRBJ1-3, the complete variable domain is EPEVTQTPSHQVTQMGQEVILRCVPISNHLYFYWYRQILGQKVEFLVSFYNNEISEKSEIFDDQFSVERPDGSNFTLKIRSTKLEDSAMYFCASSGAVEGNTIYFGEGSWLTVV.

The chain couples TRBV5-4 to TRBJ2-1; TRBD2 aligns across 9 bases. This CDR3 has 15 amino acids. Germline V gene lookup returns CDR1 SGHNT and CDR2 YYREEE (reference sequence). With V trimmed by 0 bases and J by 4 bases, 2 bases remained unmatched. The CDR3 here is CASSLGRGGYNEQFF. The DNA of the CDR3 is TGTGCCAGCAGCTTGGGGCGGGGGGGTTACAATGAGCAGTTCTTC. Combining the CDR3 with reference TRBV5-4 and TRBJ2-1 gives the whole variable domain ETGVTQSPTHLIKTRGQQVTLRCSSQSGHNTVSWYQQALGQGPQFIFQYYREEENGRGNFPPRFSGLQFPNYSSELNVNALELDDSALYLCASSLGRGGYNEQFFGPGTRLTVL.

This chain uses TRBV4-1 with TRBJ2-2; 10 bases agree with TRBD2. V dropped 0 bases and J dropped 4; count of bases not matched to a gene: 2. The CDR3 runs to 16 residues. Germline CDR1 reads MGHRA; CDR2 reads YSYEKL. The CDR3 DNA sequence: TGCGCCAGCAGCCAAGAGCAGCGGGGGGGCACCGGGGAGCTGTTTTTT. Translated: CASSQEQRGGTGELFF.

The chain carries TRBV19 and TRBJ1-6; D possibly corresponds to TRBD1 (5 bases). This CDR3 comprises 15 residues. Germline lookup yields CDR1 LNHDA and CDR2 SQIVND (reference sequence). V dropped 9 bases and J dropped 2 bases, with 14 bases sitting between them. This CDR3 is CASLGGAPYNSPLHF. Written as DNA, the CDR3 is TGTGCCAGCCTCGGCGGGGCTCCCTATAATTCACCCCTCCACTTT.

This clone has just one count. V usage is TRBV18 and J usage is TRBJ1-1; maybe TRBD1 (6 bases). Looked up from germline, CDR1 is KGHSH and CDR2 is LQKENI. V lost 3 bases and J 3 bases, leaving 14 bases between the germline ends. The CDR3 spans 15 residues. Written as DNA, the CDR3 is TGTGCCAGCTCACCCCTGGACAGTCTTGACACTGAAGCTTTCTTT. Residues: CASSPLDSLDTEAFF.

In DNA, the CDR3 is TGCAGCGTTGGCCAGGGCAACACTGAAGCTTTCTTT. Translating gives CSVGQGNTEAFF. The chain links TRBV29-1 to TRBJ1-1, with D perhaps matching TRBD1 (5 bases). Deletions cut 4 bases from V and 2 bases from J, with 8 bases between. The CDR3 spans 12 residues. The germline V gene has CDR1 SQVTM and CDR2 ANQGSEA. Full variable domain (outside the CDR3, taken from reference TRBV29-1 and TRBJ1-1): SAVISQKPSRDICQRGTSLTIQCQVDSQVTMMFWYRQQPGQSLTLIATANQGSEATYESGFVIDKFPISRPNLTFSTLTVSNMSPEDSSIYLCSVGQGNTEAFFGQGTRLTVV.

This sequence joins TRBV29-1 and TRBJ1-2, with no clear D. The V end lost 4 bases, the J end lost 7 bases, and 10 bases lay between the germline ends. CDR3 length equals 11 residues. The germline V gene encodes CDR1 SQVTM and CDR2 ANQGSEA. The CDR3 coding sequence is TGCAGCGTTGGGTCAACACCTGGCTACACCTTC. Protein sequence: CSVGSTPGYTF. The full variable domain, its missing parts supplied by reference TRBV29-1 and TRBJ1-2, is SAVISQKPSRDICQRGTSLTIQCQVDSQVTMMFWYRQQPGQSLTLIATANQGSEATYESGFVIDKFPISRPNLTFSTLTVSNMSPEDSSIYLCSVGSTPGYTFGSGTRLTVV.

The chain has TRBV2 and TRBJ2-3; 16 bases agree with TRBD2. Germline-derived CDR1 and CDR2 are SNHLY and FYNNEI. Trimming removed 7 bases from V and 0 bases from J; junction bases left unmatched: 10. CDR3 length: 19 residues. CDR3 sequence (DNA): TGTGCCAGCACCAATCTGGGACTAGCGGGGGGGCAAAGCACAGATACGCAGTATTTT. This encodes CASTNLGLAGGQSTDTQYF.

V and J are TRBV6-1 and TRBJ2-7; possibly TRBD1 for D (5 bases). Trimming stripped 6 bases from V and 5 bases from J, with 14 bases between. This CDR3 is 13 amino acids long. CDR1 MNHNS and CDR2 SASEGT come from the germline V gene. The CDR3 here is CASRLGVIHEQYF. CDR3 bases: TGTGCCAGCAGATTAGGGGTTATACACGAGCAGTACTTC.

The chain carries TRBV7-2 and TRBJ2-7, with D possibly TRBD2 on 6 matching bases. The germline gives CDR1 SGHTA, CDR2 FQGNSA. The CDR3 contains 15 residues. Trimming left V 5 bases short and J 2 bases short, with 16 bases between. The CDR3 spells CASSHGGQRTYEQYF. The CDR3 DNA follows: TGTGCCAGCAGCCATGGAGGGCAGCGCACCTACGAGCAGTACTTC.

Notes on this clone: This sample also contains other DNA sequences that code for the same CDR3. The V call is TRBV30, the J call TRBJ1-6, with 7 bases aligning to TRBD1. Trimming took 3 bases from V and 6 from J; bases not matched to a gene: 2. There are 13 residues in the CDR3. The germline gives CDR1 GTSNPN, CDR2 SVGIG (reference sequence). As DNA, the CDR3 is TGTGCCTGGAGGGGACAGATTAATTCACCCCTCCACTTT. Protein: CAWRGQINSPLHF.

Only one count was recorded for this clone. The chain has TRBV11-2 and TRBJ2-1; 13 bases map to TRBD2. CDR1 is SGHAT and CDR2 is FQNNGV in the germline V gene. V dropped 5 bases and J dropped 7; count of bases not matched to a gene: 14. This CDR3 is built from 18 residues. Here the CDR3 reads CASSLTHGLAGDRNEQFF. CDR3 DNA sequence: TGTGCCAGCAGCCTGACCCACGGACTAGCGGGGGATCGAAATGAGCAGTTCTTC. Supplemented by reference TRBV11-2 and TRBJ2-1, the full variable domain reads EAGVAQSPRYKIIEKRQSVAFWCNPISGHATLYWYQQILGQGPKLLIQFQNNGVVDDSQLPKDRFSAERLKGVDSTLKIQPAKLEDSAVYLCASSLTHGLAGDRNEQFFGPGTRLTVL.

The chain uses TRBV19 and TRBJ2-1; 9 bases fit TRBD1. CDR3 length: 14 amino acids. The V and J ends lost 6 bases and 0 bases, in that order; junction bases with no gene match: 0. Per the germline V gene, CDR1 is LNHDA and CDR2 is SQIVND (reference sequence). As DNA, the CDR3 is TGTGCCAGTAGGACAGGGGGCTCCTACAATGAGCAGTTCTTC. The encoded protein is CASRTGGSYNEQFF.